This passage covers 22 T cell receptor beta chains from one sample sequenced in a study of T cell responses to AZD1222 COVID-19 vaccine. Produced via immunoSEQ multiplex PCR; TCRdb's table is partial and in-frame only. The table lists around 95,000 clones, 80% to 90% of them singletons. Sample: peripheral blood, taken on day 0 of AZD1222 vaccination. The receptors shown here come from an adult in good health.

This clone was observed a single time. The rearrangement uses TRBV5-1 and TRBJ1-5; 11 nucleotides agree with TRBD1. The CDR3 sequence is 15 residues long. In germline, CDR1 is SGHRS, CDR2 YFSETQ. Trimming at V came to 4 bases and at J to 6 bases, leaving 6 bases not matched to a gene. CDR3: CASSPGTGGGQPQHF. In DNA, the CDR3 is TGCGCCAGCAGCCCAGGGACAGGGGGAGGTCAGCCCCAGCATTTT. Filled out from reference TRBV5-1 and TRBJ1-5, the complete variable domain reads KAGVTQTPRYLIKTRGQQVTLSCSPISGHRSVSWYQQTPGQGLQFLFEYFSETQRNKGNFPGRFSGRQFSNSRSEMNVSTLELGDSALYLCASSPGTGGGQPQHFGDGTRLSIL.

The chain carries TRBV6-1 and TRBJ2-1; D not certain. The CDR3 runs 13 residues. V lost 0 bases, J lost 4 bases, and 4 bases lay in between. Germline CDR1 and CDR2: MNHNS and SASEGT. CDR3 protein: CASSEAKYNEQFF. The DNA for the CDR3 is TGTGCCAGCAGTGAAGCCAAGTACAATGAGCAGTTCTTC.

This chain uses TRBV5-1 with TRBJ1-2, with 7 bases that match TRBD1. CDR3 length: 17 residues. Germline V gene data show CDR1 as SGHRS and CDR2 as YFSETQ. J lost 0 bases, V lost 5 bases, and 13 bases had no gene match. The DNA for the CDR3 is TGCGCCAGCAGGGGCACAGGGGAGGGCGAGACTAACTATGGCTACACCTTC. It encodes CASRGTGEGETNYGYTF.

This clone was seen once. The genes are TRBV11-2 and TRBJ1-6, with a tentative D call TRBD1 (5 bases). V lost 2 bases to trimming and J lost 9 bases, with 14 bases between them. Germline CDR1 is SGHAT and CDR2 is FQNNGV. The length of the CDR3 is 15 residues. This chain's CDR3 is CASSLIGGIGSPLHF. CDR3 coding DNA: TGTGCCAGCAGCTTAATCGGGGGAATTGGTTCACCCCTCCACTTT.

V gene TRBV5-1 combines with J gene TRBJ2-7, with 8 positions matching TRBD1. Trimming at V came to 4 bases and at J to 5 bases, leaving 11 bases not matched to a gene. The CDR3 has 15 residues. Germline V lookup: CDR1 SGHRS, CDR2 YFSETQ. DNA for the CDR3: TGCGCCAGCAGCACGGCGGGACAGGTTGTCCACGAGCAGTACTTC. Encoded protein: CASSTAGQVVHEQYF.

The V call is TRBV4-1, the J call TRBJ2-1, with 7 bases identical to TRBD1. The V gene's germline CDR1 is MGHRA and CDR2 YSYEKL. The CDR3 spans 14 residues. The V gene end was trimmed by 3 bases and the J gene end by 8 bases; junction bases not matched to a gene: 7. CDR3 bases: TGCGCCAGCAGCCAGAGGGACAGTATGGATGAGCAGTTCTTC. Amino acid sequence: CASSQRDSMDEQFF.

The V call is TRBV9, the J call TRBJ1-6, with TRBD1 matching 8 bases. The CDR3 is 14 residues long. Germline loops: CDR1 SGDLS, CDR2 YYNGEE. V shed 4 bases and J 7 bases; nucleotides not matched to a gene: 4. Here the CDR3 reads CASSPRQGNSPLHF. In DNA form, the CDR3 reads TGTGCCAGCAGCCCCCGACAGGGGAATTCACCCCTCCACTTT.

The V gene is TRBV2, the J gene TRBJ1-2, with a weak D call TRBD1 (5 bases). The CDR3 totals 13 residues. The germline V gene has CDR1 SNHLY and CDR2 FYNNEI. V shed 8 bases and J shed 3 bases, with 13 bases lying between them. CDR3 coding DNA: TGTGCCAGCGTCGCGGGACGGGACTATGGCTACACCTTC. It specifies CASVAGRDYGYTF.

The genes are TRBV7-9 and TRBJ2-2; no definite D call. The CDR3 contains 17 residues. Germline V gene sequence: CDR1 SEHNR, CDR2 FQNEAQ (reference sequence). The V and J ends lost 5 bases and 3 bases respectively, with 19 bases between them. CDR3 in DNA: TGTGCCAGCAGCCCCAACCCCTCGCTAAGATACACCGGGGAGCTGTTTTTT. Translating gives CASSPNPSLRYTGELFF.

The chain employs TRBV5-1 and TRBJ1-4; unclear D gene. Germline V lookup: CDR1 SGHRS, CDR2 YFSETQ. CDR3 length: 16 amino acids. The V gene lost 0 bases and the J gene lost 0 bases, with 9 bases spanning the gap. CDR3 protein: CASSLGVQATNEKLFF. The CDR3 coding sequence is TGCGCCAGCAGCTTGGGGGTCCAAGCAACTAATGAAAAACTGTTTTTT.

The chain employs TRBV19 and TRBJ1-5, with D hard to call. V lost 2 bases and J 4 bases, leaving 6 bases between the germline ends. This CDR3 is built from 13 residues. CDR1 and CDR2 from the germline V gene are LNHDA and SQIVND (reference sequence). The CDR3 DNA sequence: TGTGCCAGTAGTATACAGGTTAATCAGCCCCAGCATTTT. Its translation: CASSIQVNQPQHF.

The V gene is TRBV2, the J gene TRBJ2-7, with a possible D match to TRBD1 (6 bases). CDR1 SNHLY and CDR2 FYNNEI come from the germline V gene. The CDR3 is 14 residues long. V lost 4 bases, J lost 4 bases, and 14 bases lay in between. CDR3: CASSGGRQGYEQYF. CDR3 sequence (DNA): TGTGCCAGCAGTGGGGGGCGGCAGGGGTACGAGCAGTACTTC.

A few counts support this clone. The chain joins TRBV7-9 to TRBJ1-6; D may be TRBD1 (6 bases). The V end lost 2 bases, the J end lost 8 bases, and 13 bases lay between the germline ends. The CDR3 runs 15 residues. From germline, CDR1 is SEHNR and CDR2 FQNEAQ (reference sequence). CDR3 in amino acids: CASSLTQGTDSPLHF. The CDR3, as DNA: TGTGCCAGCAGCTTAACCCAGGGGACGGATTCACCCCTCCACTTT.

The chain's CDR3 is CASSNSGSTNTEAFF. The DNA for the CDR3 is TGTGCCAGCAGCAACTCGGGCAGTACTAACACTGAAGCTTTCTTT. The chain links TRBV11-3 to TRBJ1-1; D uncertain. The CDR3 has 15 residues. Trimming pared 5 bases from V and 2 bases from J, leaving 15 bases between. CDR1 and CDR2 (germline): SGHNT, YENEEA.

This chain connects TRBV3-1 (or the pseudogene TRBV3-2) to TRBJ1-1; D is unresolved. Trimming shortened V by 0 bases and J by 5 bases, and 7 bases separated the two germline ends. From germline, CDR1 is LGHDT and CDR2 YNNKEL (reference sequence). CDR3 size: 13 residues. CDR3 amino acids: CASSQEPGTEAFF. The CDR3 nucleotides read TGTGCCAGCAGCCAAGAGCCAGGAACTGAAGCTTTCTTT.

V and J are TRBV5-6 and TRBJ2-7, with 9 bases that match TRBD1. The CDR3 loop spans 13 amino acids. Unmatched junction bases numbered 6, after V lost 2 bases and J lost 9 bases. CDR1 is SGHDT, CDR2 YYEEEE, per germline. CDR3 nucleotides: TGTGCCAGCAGCTTTAGACAGGGGGACGGGCAGTACTTC. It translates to CASSFRQGDGQYF.

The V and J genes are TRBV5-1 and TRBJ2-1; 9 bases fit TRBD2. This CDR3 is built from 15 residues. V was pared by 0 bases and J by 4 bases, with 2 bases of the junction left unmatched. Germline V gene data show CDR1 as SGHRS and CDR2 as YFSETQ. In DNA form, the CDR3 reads TGCGCCAGCAGCTTGGGCGGGGGGGCATACAATGAGCAGTTCTTC. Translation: CASSLGGGAYNEQFF.

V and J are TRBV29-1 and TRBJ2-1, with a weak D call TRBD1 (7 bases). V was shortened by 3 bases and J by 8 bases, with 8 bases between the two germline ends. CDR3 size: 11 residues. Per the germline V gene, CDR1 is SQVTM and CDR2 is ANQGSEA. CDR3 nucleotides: TGCAGCGTTGACAGGGGGGATGAGCAGTTCTTC. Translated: CSVDRGDEQFF.

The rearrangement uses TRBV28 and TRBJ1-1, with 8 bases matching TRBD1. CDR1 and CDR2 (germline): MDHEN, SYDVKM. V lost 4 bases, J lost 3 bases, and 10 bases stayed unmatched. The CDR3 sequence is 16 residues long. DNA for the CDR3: TGTGCCAGCAGTTACGACAGGGGTCCTAGGGACACTGAAGCTTTCTTT. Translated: CASSYDRGPRDTEAFF. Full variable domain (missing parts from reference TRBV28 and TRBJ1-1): DVKVTQSSRYLVKRTGEKVFLECVQDMDHENMFWYRQDPGLGLRLIYFSYDVKMKEKGDIPEGYSVSREKKERFSLILESASTNQTSMYLCASSYDRGPRDTEAFFGQGTRLTVV.

The CDR3 nucleotides read TGCGCCAGCAGCGGAGGGACAGCCTACGAGCAGTACTTC. As protein: CASSGGTAYEQYF. The chain recombines TRBV5-1 with TRBJ2-7; TRBD1 might be the D (7 bases). V shed 4 bases and J shed 2 bases, with 10 bases lying between them. The CDR3 runs to 13 residues. CDR1 is SGHRS, CDR2 YFSETQ, per germline.

The CDR3 DNA follows: TGTGCCAGCAGCGACAGGGGCGACAATGAGCAGTTCTTC. Translated, it gives CASSDRGDNEQFF. The chain is built from TRBV11-3 and TRBJ2-1; TRBD1 aligns across 8 bases. V dropped 5 bases and J dropped 5; count of bases not matched to a gene: 2. Germline V gene data show CDR1 as SGHNT and CDR2 as YENEEA. The CDR3 has 13 amino acids. The full variable domain, rest sourced from reference TRBV11-3 and TRBJ2-1, is EAGVVQSPRYKIIEKKQPVAFWCNPISGHNTLYWYLQNLGQGPELLIRYENEEAVDDSQLPKDRFSAERLKGVDSTLKIQPAELGDSAVYLCASSDRGDNEQFFGPGTRLTVL.

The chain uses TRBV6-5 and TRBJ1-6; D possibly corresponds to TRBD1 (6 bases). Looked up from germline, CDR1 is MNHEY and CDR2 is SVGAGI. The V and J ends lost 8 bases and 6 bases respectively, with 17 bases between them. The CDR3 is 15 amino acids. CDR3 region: CASHAGTFANSPLHF. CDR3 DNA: TGTGCCAGCCATGCCGGGACATTCGCTAATTCACCCCTCCACTTT.